These T cell receptor beta chains were read from a single sample in a study of T cell responses to AZD1222 COVID-19 vaccine. This table comes from immunoSEQ multiplex PCR, and its TCRdb copy is limited to in-frame clones, with some not included. The sample consists of about 170,000 clones, roughly 85% of them appearing once. The source was peripheral blood, collected 28 days after the second AZD1222 dose. The receptors derive from an adult who received the AZD1222 COVID-19 vaccine. Each CDR3 is given with its conserved first and last residue. The D gene is left open where the match is weak. Not all rows give a size; the values are once, few, many and, for expanded clones, a class.

TRBD2 TRBJ2-7 few TRBV6-2/TRBV6-3 15 TGTGCCAGCAGTTACGTCGGCGGGGGGGCGGCCGAGCAGTACTTC CASSYVGGGAAEQYF
TRBD1 TRBJ1-6 once TRBV3-1/TRBV3-2 14 TGTGCCAGCAGCTCTAGGGGACAGTCAAAAGCCCTCCACTTT CASSSRGQSKALHF
NA TRBJ1-2 once TRBV20-1 13 TGCAGTGCTAGTCGACTAGGGGGGAGTGGCTACACCTTC CSASRLGGSGYTF
NA TRBJ1-2 NA TRBV2 15 TGTGCCAGCAGTGCCAGTAGGGGACGGGGCTATGGCTACACCTTC CASSASRGRGYGYTF
NA TRBJ1-4 few TRBV29-1 14 TGCAGACCCGGGACTCACCCAAGGAGTGAAAAACTGTTTTTT CRPGTHPRSEKLFF
NA TRBJ1-2 NA TRBV18 15 TGTGCCAGCTCACTAACCTCGGATATCTTGTTTGGCTACACCTTC CASSLTSDILFGYTF
NA TRBJ2-5 once TRBV19 16 TGTGCCAGTAGTATAGGTCGGTTCGGACAAGGAGAGACCCAGTACTTC CASSIGRFGQGETQYF
NA TRBJ2-1 once TRBV19 12 TGTGCCAGTAGCGCGGGACATCACGAGCAGTTCTTC CASSAGHHEQFF
TRBD2 TRBJ2-2 once TRBV19 16 TGTGCCAGTAGTATTCCCTGGCGGGGGGGCCTAGGGGAGCTGTTTTTT CASSIPWRGGLGELFF
TRBD1 TRBJ2-2 NA TRBV19 15 TGTGCCAGTAGTATAAGGTGGGGGACAGCCGGGGAGCTGTTTTTT CASSIRWGTAGELFF
NA TRBJ1-1 NA TRBV10-2 13 TGCGCCAGCAGTGAGTGGGGGGCCCCTGAAGCTTTCTTT CASSEWGAPEAFF
NA TRBJ1-6 NA TRBV19 14 TGTGCCAGTAGTCCCGGACGGCCGAATTCACCCCTCCACTTT CASSPGRPNSPLHF
TRBD1 TRBJ1-1 NA TRBV19 13 TGTGCCAGTAGTACAGGGGGGGCCACTGAAGCTTTCTTT CASSTGGATEAFF
NA TRBJ2-5 few TRBV5-1 16 TGCGCCAGCAGCCCCCCGCTTTTGGGCACCCCAGAGACCCAGTACTTC CASSPPLLGTPETQYF
NA TRBJ1-2 NA TRBV30 13 TGTGCCTGGAGTGTCCAACCCCTTTATGGCTACACCTTC CAWSVQPLYGYTF
NA TRBJ1-2 NA TRBV11-2 13 TGTGCCAGCAGCAAATGGGACTACGGTGGCTACACCTTC CASSKWDYGGYTF
TRBD1 TRBJ2-7 NA TRBV5-1 15 TGCGCCAGCAGGGGACAGGGGATAAGCTCCTACGAGCAGTACTTC CASRGQGISSYEQYF
NA TRBJ2-1 NA TRBV6-5 14 TGTGCCAGTAGTCCAGTTAGTCCTTACAATGAGCAGTTCTTC CASSPVSPYNEQFF
NA TRBJ2-1 NA TRBV5-8 13 TGTGCCAGCAGCTTGGACACGGATGGTGAGCAGTTCTTC CASSLDTDGEQFF
TRBD1 TRBJ2-3 NA TRBV7-6 13 TGTGCCAGCAGCCCGGGACAGATAGATACGCAGTATTTT CASSPGQIDTQYF
NA TRBJ2-3 NA TRBV12-3/TRBV12-4 12 TGTGCCAGCAGAACCCTCACCGATACGCAGTATTTT CASRTLTDTQYF
NA TRBJ2-1 NA TRBV19 17 TGTGCCAGTAGTTCCCTAGCCAGGAATTCACCATACAATGAGCAGTTCTTC CASSSLARNSPYNEQFF
NA TRBJ1-6 NA TRBV10-3 14 TGTGCCATCAGTGAGGATACAGGGTATTCACCCCTCCACTTT CAISEDTGYSPLHF
NA TRBJ1-2 NA TRBV3-1/TRBV3-2 15 TGTGCCAGCAGCCAACGGGGGGCGCCCGACTATGGCTACACCTTC CASSQRGAPDYGYTF
NA TRBJ1-4 NA TRBV7-6 15 TGTGCCAGCAGCTTGGGGACGGCCGGTAATGAAAAACTGTTTTTT CASSLGTAGNEKLFF
NA TRBJ2-2 NA TRBV4-1 18 TGCGCCAGCAGCCAATTTGAGGCGGGACTGATGAACACCGGGGAGCTGTTTTTT CASSQFEAGLMNTGELFF
NA TRBJ1-1 once TRBV10-3 13 TGTGCCATCCGACAGGAGGTGAACACTGAAGCTTTCTTT CAIRQEVNTEAFF
TRBD2 TRBJ2-7 few TRBV7-9 16 TGTGCCAGCAGCCTCCTCGGAGCGGGGGCCACCTACGAGCAGTACTTC CASSLLGAGATYEQYF
TRBD2 TRBJ2-1 NA TRBV9 16 TGTGCCAGCAGCGTAGGACTAGCGGGGGGCTACGACGAGCAGTTCTTC CASSVGLAGGYDEQFF
NA TRBJ1-2 NA TRBV6-2/TRBV6-3 11 TGTGCCAGCAGCCCCAGGGTGGGCTACACCTTC CASSPRVGYTF
NA TRBJ1-2 few TRBV18 14 TGTGCCAGCTCACCAACACAGAACCTCTATGGCTACACCTTC CASSPTQNLYGYTF
NA TRBJ1-2 NA TRBV2 14 TGTGCCAGCCGGGGTGCGGGGGGGCTGAGTGGCTACACCTTC CASRGAGGLSGYTF
NA TRBJ2-7 NA TRBV27 14 TGTGCCAGCAGTTTCGGGACGGAGAACTACGAGCAGTACTTC CASSFGTENYEQYF
NA TRBJ2-5 NA TRBV3-1/TRBV3-2 11 TGTGCCAGCAGCCGAGGGGGGGTCCAGTACTTC CASSRGGVQYF
TRBD2 TRBJ2-5 NA TRBV5-4 13 TGTGCCAGCAGTAATACGGGGGGAACGACCCAGTACTTC CASSNTGGTTQYF
TRBD1 TRBJ1-1 NA TRBV13 16 TGTGCCAGCAGCTTATCCAGGGGGATTATGAGCTCTGAAGCTTTCTTT CASSLSRGIMSSEAFF
NA TRBJ2-7 NA TRBV20-1 11 TGCAGTGCTAGAGATGGGTCTGAGCAGTACTTC CSARDGSEQYF
NA TRBJ2-7 few TRBV3-1/TRBV3-2 17 TGTGCCAGCAGCCAAGTAATTCTCCGGGACACCTCCTACGAGCAGTACTTC CASSQVILRDTSYEQYF
TRBD2 TRBJ2-1 NA TRBV4-2 15 TGTGCCAGCAGCCAGGGCGGGGGGGACTACAATGAGCAGTTCTTC CASSQGGGDYNEQFF
NA TRBJ1-3 NA TRBV12-5 15 TGTGCTAGTGGTTTGGGGGGGGGCACTGGAAACACCATATATTTT CASGLGGGTGNTIYF
NA TRBJ1-3 few TRBV5-5 14 TGTGCCAGCAGCGCGGGGGGCGTTGGAAACACCATATATTTT CASSAGGVGNTIYF
NA TRBJ1-1 NA TRBV19 12 TGTGCCAGTAGACTCCCACCGAGGGAAGCTTTCTTT CASRLPPREAFF
NA TRBJ1-6 few TRBV2 15 TGTGCCAGCACTCGCAGGAGCTCCTATAATTCACCCCTCCACTTT CASTRRSSYNSPLHF
NA TRBJ2-6 NA TRBV5-6 17 TGTGCCAGCAGCTTCAATGGGATTGTCTCTGGGGCCAACGTCCTGACTTTC CASSFNGIVSGANVLTF
TRBD1 TRBJ1-6 NA TRBV2 15 TGTGCCAGCAGTGACCGGACAGGCGGTAATTCACCCCTCCACTTT CASSDRTGGNSPLHF
NA TRBJ2-1 NA TRBV5-1 15 TGCGCCAGCAGCTTGGGGGGGCAAGCGGGCGATGAGCAGTTCTTC CASSLGGQAGDEQFF
NA TRBJ1-6 NA TRBV2 13 TGTGCCAGCAAGGCAGAAACTAATTCACCCCTCCACTTT CASKAETNSPLHF
NA TRBJ1-1 NA TRBV19 14 TGTGCCAGTAGTATGACGAGGCAGGGCACTGAAGCTTTCTTT CASSMTRQGTEAFF
NA TRBJ1-1 NA TRBV18 14 TGTGCCAGCTCACCACCCAGTACTGTGGGTGAAGCTTTCTTT CASSPPSTVGEAFF
NA TRBJ2-2 NA TRBV7-6 15 TGTGCCAGCAGCCGTACAGGGAGTTTCACCGGGGAGCTGTTTTTT CASSRTGSFTGELFF
TRBD1 TRBJ1-2 NA TRBV6-6 14 TGTGCCAGCAGTCCTACGGGACAGATCTATGGCTACACCTTC CASSPTGQIYGYTF
TRBD1 TRBJ1-2 NA TRBV19 13 TGTGCCAGCCTCACGGGACAGGGGTATGGCTACACCTTC CASLTGQGYGYTF
NA TRBJ2-5 NA TRBV7-2 13 TGTGCCAGCCGCGCGGGGCTGGAAGAGACCCAGTACTTC CASRAGLEETQYF
TRBD2 TRBJ2-1 few TRBV5-1 16 TGCGCCAGCAGCCCTACCTCAGCGGGACGCTACAATGAGCAGTTCTTC CASSPTSAGRYNEQFF
NA TRBJ2-5 NA TRBV11-2 14 TGTGCCAGCTCTGAGGGCAGACATGTGGAGACCCAGTACTTC CASSEGRHVETQYF
TRBD1 TRBJ2-1 NA TRBV4-3 14 TGCGCCAGCAGCCGCCAAGACAGGGGAAATGAGCAGTTCTTC CASSRQDRGNEQFF
TRBD1 TRBJ1-1 NA TRBV25-1 15 TGTGCCAGCAGCCCTTCACAGGGGAAGCACACTGAAGCTTTCTTT CASSPSQGKHTEAFF
NA TRBJ2-2 NA TRBV6-5 11 TGTGCCAGCAGGGGAACCGGGGAGCTGTTTTTT CASRGTGELFF